These 27 T cell receptor beta chains were all obtained from the same sample, sequenced in a study of blood T cells in healthy people across ages. The authors ran a second PCR of 7 to 11 cycles using a sample-barcoded 5' primer and a J-beta primer mix. TCRdb re-derived calls from the 5' RACE reads in MiXCR, one entry per CDR3 protein. Among 750,000 to 950,000 distinct CDR3 sequences listed, roughly 25% were seen once. These data were also filed under a second study, of T cells of mothers and their children.

The sample comprised blood. The receptors derive from a boy aged 10-17 years in good health.

The chain carries TRBV6-5 and TRBJ1-1, with D tentatively TRBD1 (6 bases). The CDR3 is 13 residues long. Germline CDR1 is MNHEY and CDR2 is SVGAGI. The ends were cut back, 2 bases at V and 10 bases at J, with 14 bases in the middle. The CDR3 loop is CASSYTNRDRAFF. CDR3 nucleotides: TGTGCCAGCAGTTACACCAACAGGGATCGAGCTTTCTTT.

Here the CDR3 DNA reads TGCGCCAGCGGGTGGGTTCCCGGCGAGCAGTACTTC. The encoded protein is CASGWVPGEQYF. The rearrangement uses TRBV5-1 and TRBJ2-5; D is uncertain. The closer fit of TRBJ2-7 to the DNA end suggests the J call may be wrong. The CDR3 spans 12 residues. Germline CDR1 reads SGHRS; CDR2 reads YFSETQ.

The gene calls are TRBV18 and TRBJ1-1; D gene ambiguous. Trimming shortened V by 3 bases and J by 0 bases, and 14 bases separated the two germline ends. The CDR3 runs 16 residues. Germline assignment: CDR1 KGHSH and CDR2 LQKENI. The CDR3 sequence: CASSPPTRLVNTEAFF. The CDR3 DNA reads TGTGCCAGCTCACCGCCAACCAGGTTGGTGAACACTGAAGCTTTCTTT.

This clonotype was recorded a few times. This chain links TRBV20-1 with TRBJ1-1, with D possibly being TRBD1 (5 bases). CDR1 is DFQATT, CDR2 SNEGSKA, per germline (reference sequence). This CDR3 spans 14 amino acids. The V end lost 5 bases, the J end lost 0 bases, and 13 bases lay between the germline ends. This chain's CDR3 is CSAGPTAVNTEAFF. In DNA, the CDR3 is TGCAGTGCTGGACCGACAGCCGTGAACACTGAAGCTTTCTTT.

V usage is TRBV30 and J usage is TRBJ2-3; D is uncertain. Trimming removed 0 bases at V and 4 bases at J, with 17 bases between. Per the germline V gene, CDR1 is GTSNPN and CDR2 is SVGIG (reference sequence). The CDR3 is 16 amino acids. Written as DNA, the CDR3 is TGTGCCTGGAGTGTACGTAGTCCTCGTAGAGCAGATACGCAGTATTTT. This codes for CAWSVRSPRRADTQYF.

This clonotype was found a few times. The V call is TRBV7-2, the J call TRBJ2-5; maybe TRBD1 (5 bases). This CDR3 contains 15 residues. The germline V gene encodes CDR1 SGHTA and CDR2 FQGNSA. The germline V and J ends were trimmed by 0 bases and 5 bases, with 13 bases remaining between them. CDR3 DNA sequence: TGTGCCAGCAGCTTAGCGGCAGGGTCCGGCGAGACCCAGTACTTC. Protein product: CASSLAAGSGETQYF.

This chain uses TRBV5-1 with TRBJ2-1; the D is unclear. V dropped 0 bases and J dropped 5 bases, with 6 bases sitting between them. The CDR3 has 13 residues. Germline V lookup: CDR1 SGHRS, CDR2 YFSETQ. The CDR3 DNA follows: TGCGCCAGCAGCTTGGTGACCAACAATGAGCAGTTCTTC. Protein product: CASSLVTNNEQFF.

There are many counts of this clonotype. The CDR3 is CASSLGRGQYGYTF. As DNA, the CDR3 is TGTGCCAGCAGCTTGGGCAGGGGGCAGTATGGCTACACCTTC. V usage is TRBV11-2 and J usage is TRBJ1-2; TRBD1 matches 8 bases. Germline assignment: CDR1 SGHAT and CDR2 FQNNGV. Trimming cost V 3 bases and J 5 bases; bases outside gene matches: 5. The CDR3 totals 14 residues.

The chain couples TRBV12-3 or TRBV12-4 to TRBJ2-7; the D gene is possibly TRBD2 (5 bases). This CDR3 has 12 amino acids. Trimming left V 5 bases short and J 4 bases short, with 9 bases between. The CDR3 region is CASSERVYEQYF. The CDR3 region has the DNA TGTGCCAGCAGTGAGAGGGTTTACGAGCAGTACTTC.

In its sample, this clonotype was seen a few times. This chain links TRBV7-9 with TRBJ2-5, with TRBD1 identical over 8 bases. CDR1 SEHNR and CDR2 FQNEAQ come from the germline V gene (reference sequence). The length of the CDR3 is 14 residues. Losses at the gene ends were 1 base for V and 8 bases for J; bases not matched to a gene: 6. The CDR3: CASSLGSGGETQYF. Here the CDR3 DNA reads TGTGCCAGCAGCTTAGGATCAGGGGGCGAAACCCAGTACTTC. The full variable domain, its missing parts supplied by reference TRBV7-9 and TRBJ2-5, is DTGVSQNPRHKITKRGQNVTFRCDPISEHNRLYWYRQTLGQGPEFLTYFQNEAQLEKSRLLSDRFSAERPKGSFSTLEIQRTEQGDSAMYLCASSLGSGGETQYFGPGTRLLVL.

This chain uses TRBV6-5 with TRBJ2-5; D gene uncertain. V was shortened by 0 bases and J by 4 bases, with 15 bases between the two germline ends. This CDR3 has 16 amino acids. Looked up from germline, CDR1 is MNHEY and CDR2 is SVGAGI. In DNA form, the CDR3 reads TGTGCCAGCAGTTACTCGATTTTAGCCAGCCGAGAGACCCAGTACTTC. This codes for CASSYSILASRETQYF.

The chain links TRBV5-1 to TRBJ2-5; no clear D gene. Deletions cut 0 bases from V and 5 bases from J, with 11 bases between. CDR1 and CDR2 (germline): SGHRS, YFSETQ. The CDR3 is made up of 14 amino acids. CDR3 bases: TGCGCCAGCAGCTTGGCTATAGCTCCGGAGACCCAGTACTTC. Protein sequence: CASSLAIAPETQYF.

This chain uses TRBV7-8 with TRBJ1-6; D gene ambiguous. From germline, CDR1 is SGHVS and CDR2 FQNEAQ. Trimming stripped 5 bases from V and 7 bases from J, with 18 bases between. This CDR3 spans 16 amino acids. The CDR3 is CASSLVRTGGNSPLHF. CDR3 bases: TGTGCCAGCAGCCTGGTGCGGACGGGAGGCAATTCACCCCTCCACTTT.

This clonotype has only a few counts. V and J are TRBV19 and TRBJ2-7; 7 bases are shared with TRBD1. This CDR3 region has 13 residues. The J segment lost 5 bases and the V segment lost 6 bases, leaving 7 bases of the junction unmatched. Germline values: CDR1 LNHDA, CDR2 SQIVND (reference sequence). The CDR3 nucleotides are TGTGCCAGTAGACCTACAGGGGTGCACGAGCAGTACTTC. Protein: CASRPTGVHEQYF.

To note about this clonotype: The CDR3 carries no conserved terminal phenylalanine or tryptophan, so it likely arises from a read error. The limits of the CDR3 on the DNA are not certain, so only TCRdb's listed CDR3 is given. J is TRBJ1-1 and V is TRBV10-3. The CDR3 has 13 residues if both end residues are counted. The germline V gene encodes CDR1 ENHRY and CDR2 SYGVKD. CDR3 region: CAISESPYGDLVI.

The V and J genes are TRBV6-5 and TRBJ2-3, with TRBD1 as a possible D gene (8 bases). Germline CDR1 reads MNHEY; CDR2 reads SVGAGI. This CDR3 region has 17 residues. V lost 2 bases to trimming and J lost 6 bases, with 21 bases between them. For the CDR3, the DNA is TGTGCCAGCAGTTACGGAGCGGGACAGGAATATGGGGATACGCAGTATTTT. Amino acid sequence: CASSYGAGQEYGDTQYF.

This clonotype has a handful of counts. This chain uses TRBV5-1 with TRBJ2-7; D gene unclear. Trimming cost V 7 bases and J 2 bases, with 13 bases left between them. The germline CDR1 and CDR2 sequences are SGHRS and YFSETQ. This CDR3 has 13 amino acids. CDR3 DNA: TGCGCCAGCCTTACTCTTAACCCCTACGAGCAGTACTTC. It yields the protein CASLTLNPYEQYF.

The chain combines TRBV28 with TRBJ2-7; 9 positions agree with TRBD1. J gave up 2 bases and V 7 bases, and 6 bases lay outside the gene matches. Per germline, CDR1 MDHEN and CDR2 SYDVKM. There are 14 residues in the CDR3. CDR3 coding DNA: TGTGCCAGCAATCGTCGACAGGGGGCCTACGAGCAGTACTTC. Translated: CASNRRQGAYEQYF.

This clonotype has a handful of counts. V and J are TRBV6-2 or TRBV6-3 and TRBJ2-1; 11 bases match TRBD2. V dropped 5 bases and J dropped 4; count of bases not matched to a gene: 7. The CDR3 totals 16 residues. Germline values: CDR1 MNHEY, CDR2 SVGEGT. CDR3 sequence: CASSRPSGGIYNEQFF. In nucleotides, the CDR3 is TGTGCCAGCAGTCGACCTAGCGGGGGGATTTACAATGAGCAGTTCTTC.

The genes are TRBV3-1 and TRBJ2-2; no reliable D call. There are 15 residues in the CDR3. V lost 3 bases to trimming and J lost 4 bases, with 12 bases between them. CDR1 is LGHDT and CDR2 is YNNKEL in the germline V gene (reference sequence). This CDR3 is CASSHWGLGTGELFF. The CDR3 DNA reads TGTGCCAGCAGCCACTGGGGTCTTGGCACCGGGGAGCTGTTTTTT.

The rearrangement uses TRBV13 and TRBJ2-1; D is undetermined. Germline values: CDR1 PRHDT, CDR2 FYEKMQ (reference sequence). V lost 5 bases and J lost 8, with 16 bases in between. This CDR3 has 14 amino acids. The CDR3 bases are TGTGCCAGCAGCCCTAAGCTCAGGCCTCATGAGCAGTTCTTC. Translated, it gives CASSPKLRPHEQFF.

The chain links TRBV6-2 or TRBV6-3 to TRBJ2-1; D gene ambiguous. The J call may not be correct, given that the DNA end is closer to TRBJ2-7. Germline V CDR1 and CDR2: MNHEY, SVGEGT. The CDR3 contains 15 residues. In DNA, the CDR3 is TGTGCCAGCAGTTACCTGGTCTCGCCATCCTACGAGCAGTACTTC. As protein: CASSYLVSPSYEQYF.

V and J are TRBV11-2 and TRBJ2-5, with 8 nucleotides matching TRBD1. Trimming removed 4 bases from V and 11 bases from J; junction bases left unmatched: 15. In germline, CDR1 is SGHAT, CDR2 FQNNGV. The length of the CDR3 is 15 residues. CDR3 DNA: TGTGCCAGCAGCTCTAGGGGGACAGGTTGGGGGGAGCAGTACTTC. Translation gives CASSSRGTGWGEQYF.

The V gene is TRBV3-1, the J gene TRBJ2-5, with D perhaps matching TRBD2 (6 bases). The DNA end lines up better with TRBJ2-7; the J call may be wrong. The CDR3 sequence is 13 residues long. The germline gives CDR1 LGHDT, CDR2 YNNKEL (reference sequence). This CDR3 is CASSHRGVHEQYF. The CDR3, as DNA: TGTGCCAGCAGCCACCGCGGGGTCCACGAGCAGTACTTC.

V usage is TRBV7-2 and J usage is TRBJ2-1; D perhaps matches TRBD1 (5 bases). CDR3 length: 16 residues. Germline V gene data show CDR1 as SGHTA and CDR2 as FQGNSA. V lost 5 bases, J lost 6 bases, and 20 bases lay in between. CDR3 in DNA: TGTGCCAGCAGCCTCCTTGGGGCGGTTGGGTCCAATGAGCAGTTCTTC. Amino acid sequence: CASSLLGAVGSNEQFF. Together with reference TRBV7-2 and TRBJ2-1, the CDR3 gives the full variable domain: GAGVSQSPSNKVTEKGKDVELRCDPISGHTALYWYRQSLGQGLEFLIYFQGNSAPDKSGLPSDRFSAERTGGSVSTLTIQRTQQEDSAVYLCASSLLGAVGSNEQFFGPGTRLTVL.

This clonotype was seen only a few times. The CDR3: CASSPQGLGAETQYF. The CDR3 DNA reads as TGTGCCAGCAGCCCACAGGGACTGGGGGCGGAGACCCAGTACTTC. The J gene is TRBJ2-5, the V gene TRBV7-6, with D perhaps assigned TRBD1 or TRBD2 (6 bases each). Trimming stripped 5 bases from V and 5 bases from J, with 18 bases between. The CDR3 is 15 residues long. In germline, CDR1 is SGHVS, CDR2 FNYEAQ. Supplemented by reference TRBV7-6 and TRBJ2-5, the full variable domain reads GAGVSQSPRYKVTKRGQDVALRCDPISGHVSLYWYRQALGQGPEFLTYFNYEAQQDKSGLPNDRFSAERPEGSISTLTIQRTEQRDSAMYRCASSPQGLGAETQYFGPGTRLLVL.

The chain joins TRBV6-5 to TRBJ2-5, with D possibly matching TRBD2 (6 bases). The J call may be mistaken, given a closer DNA end match to TRBJ2-7. The CDR3 is made up of 14 amino acids. CDR1 MNHEY and CDR2 SVGAGI come from the germline V gene. CDR3 nucleotide sequence: TGTGCCAGCAGCCGCCAGAGGGCGGGAAACGAGCAGTACTTC. It translates to CASSRQRAGNEQYF.